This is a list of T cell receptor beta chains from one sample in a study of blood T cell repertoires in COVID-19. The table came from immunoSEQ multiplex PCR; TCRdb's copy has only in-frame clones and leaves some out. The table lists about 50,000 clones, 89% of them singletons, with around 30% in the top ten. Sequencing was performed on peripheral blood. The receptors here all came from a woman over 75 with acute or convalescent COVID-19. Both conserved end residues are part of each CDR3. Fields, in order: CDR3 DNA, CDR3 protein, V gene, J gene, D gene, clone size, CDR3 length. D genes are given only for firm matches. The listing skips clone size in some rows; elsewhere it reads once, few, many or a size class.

DNA: TGTGCCACCACGGACAGGTCCCCTCCTAATCAGCCCCAGCATTTT; CDR3: CATTDRSPPNQPQHF; V: TRBV6-6; J: TRBJ1-5; D: TRBD1; size: .; length: 15
DNA: TGCAGTGCTAGATCGCGCGGCACCATATATTTT; CDR3: CSARSRGTIYF; V: TRBV20-1; J: TRBJ1-3; D: .; size: .; length: 11
DNA: TGTGCCAGCAGGGACACTAGCGGGGGGCTCGCATGGGAGGATACGCAGTATTTT; CDR3: CASRDTSGGLAWEDTQYF; V: TRBV2; J: TRBJ2-3; D: TRBD2; size: .; length: 18
DNA: TGTGCCAGCAGCCGGGGGGGTAACTCCTACAATGAGCAGTTCTTC; CDR3: CASSRGGNSYNEQFF; V: TRBV5-6; J: TRBJ2-1; D: TRBD2; size: .; length: 15
DNA: TGTGCCAGCAGCTTGGCGCTGACTAGCGGGGGGCATGGAGATACGCAGTATTTT; CDR3: CASSLALTSGGHGDTQYF; V: TRBV5-6; J: TRBJ2-3; D: TRBD2; size: .; length: 18
DNA: TGTGCCACTCGGGCCGGGACTACGAACACTGAAGCTTTCTTT; CDR3: CATRAGTTNTEAFF; V: TRBV19; J: TRBJ1-1; D: .; size: .; length: 14
DNA: TGTGCCATCAGGACGACAGGGGGCTTAAGCGATGAGCAGTTCTTC; CDR3: CAIRTTGGLSDEQFF; V: TRBV10-3; J: TRBJ2-1; D: TRBD1; size: once; length: 15
DNA: TGTGCCAGCAGTTTAGGGGGGGCCGGGGGGACCCAGTACTTC; CDR3: CASSLGGAGGTQYF; V: TRBV28; J: TRBJ2-5; D: .; size: .; length: 14
DNA: TGTGCCAGCTCACCACCAACAGGGGGTAATTCACCCCTCCACTTT; CDR3: CASSPPTGGNSPLHF; V: TRBV18; J: TRBJ1-6; D: TRBD1; size: .; length: 15
DNA: TGTGCCAGCAGCTCGCTAGCGGGGGGGTACAATGAGCAGTTCTTC; CDR3: CASSSLAGGYNEQFF; V: TRBV5-6; J: TRBJ2-1; D: TRBD2; size: .; length: 15
DNA: TGTGCCAGCAGTGAGGACAGCTATTCACCCCTCCACTTT; CDR3: CASSEDSYSPLHF; V: TRBV2; J: TRBJ1-6; D: .; size: .; length: 13
DNA: TGTGCCAGCAGGTCAGGACTAGCGGGGGTTGAGACCCAGTACTTC; CDR3: CASRSGLAGVETQYF; V: TRBV27; J: TRBJ2-5; D: TRBD2; size: .; length: 15
DNA: TGTGCCAGCATCCAGGGGAGAACTAATGAAAAACTGTTTTTT; CDR3: CASIQGRTNEKLFF; V: TRBV6-5; J: TRBJ1-4; D: .; size: .; length: 14
DNA: TGTGCCAGCACGGTGGAGGGGGAAAAACTGTTTTTT; CDR3: CASTVEGEKLFF; V: TRBV6-6; J: TRBJ1-4; D: .; size: .; length: 12
DNA: TGTGCCAGCAGCTTAGGGGCCTCTCGGACAGGGATGAAGGCTTTCTTT; CDR3: CASSLGASRTGMKAFF; V: TRBV7-8; J: TRBJ1-1; D: TRBD1; size: .; length: 16
DNA: TGTGCCAGCAGCTTAGGCGGATTCTCTGGGGCCAACGTCCTGACTTTC; CDR3: CASSLGGFSGANVLTF; V: TRBV11-1; J: TRBJ2-6; D: .; size: .; length: 16
DNA: TGCGCCAGCAGCTTTGGACTACAAGAGACCCAGTACTTC; CDR3: CASSFGLQETQYF; V: TRBV5-1; J: TRBJ2-5; D: .; size: .; length: 13
DNA: TGCGCCAGCAGCCAAGAATCGACAGGGGGGGGAAACACCATATATTTT; CDR3: CASSQESTGGGNTIYF; V: TRBV4-1; J: TRBJ1-3; D: TRBD1; size: .; length: 16
DNA: TGTGCCAGCAGCCGCGGAGGCCACGGGGACACTGAAGCTTTCTTT; CDR3: CASSRGGHGDTEAFF; V: TRBV5-6; J: TRBJ1-1; D: .; size: .; length: 15
DNA: TGTGCCAGCAGTTTTTATCGGGATAGCCCAGAGCAGTTCTTC; CDR3: CASSFYRDSPEQFF; V: TRBV27; J: TRBJ2-1; D: .; size: .; length: 14
DNA: TGTGCCAGTGAACAGGGGGGTGCATCACCCCTCCACTTT; CDR3: CASEQGGASPLHF; V: TRBV2; J: TRBJ1-6; D: TRBD1; size: few; length: 13
DNA: TGTGCCAGCAGCTTTGGGAGGGGCCTGAACACTGAAGCTTTCTTT; CDR3: CASSFGRGLNTEAFF; V: TRBV5-8; J: TRBJ1-1; D: .; size: .; length: 15
DNA: TGCGCCAGCAGTGACACGGACTACGACAATGAGCAGTTCTTC; CDR3: CASSDTDYDNEQFF; V: TRBV10-1; J: TRBJ2-1; D: .; size: .; length: 14
DNA: TGCGCCAGCAGCTTTCCAGCCGGGACAACAAACACCGGGGAGCTGTTTTTT; CDR3: CASSFPAGTTNTGELFF; V: TRBV4-1; J: TRBJ2-2; D: .; size: .; length: 17